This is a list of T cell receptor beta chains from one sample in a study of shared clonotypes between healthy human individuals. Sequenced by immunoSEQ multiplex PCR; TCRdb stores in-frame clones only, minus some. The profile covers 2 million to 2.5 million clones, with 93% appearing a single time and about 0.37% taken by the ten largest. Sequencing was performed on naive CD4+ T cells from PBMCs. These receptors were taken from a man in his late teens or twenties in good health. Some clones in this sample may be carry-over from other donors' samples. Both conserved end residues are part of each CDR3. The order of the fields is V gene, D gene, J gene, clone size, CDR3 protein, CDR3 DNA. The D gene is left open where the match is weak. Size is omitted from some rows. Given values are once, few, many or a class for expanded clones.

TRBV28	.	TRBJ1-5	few	CASSSGSNQPQHF	TGTGCCAGCTCATCAGGGTCCAATCAGCCCCAGCATTTT
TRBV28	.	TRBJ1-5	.	CASVLFGQVGQPQHF	TGTGCCAGCGTCTTGTTCGGGCAGGTAGGGCAGCCCCAGCATTTT
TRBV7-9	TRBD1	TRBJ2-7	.	CASRYSFDRAHEQYF	TGTGCCAGCAGGTATTCTTTCGACAGGGCCCACGAGCAGTACTTC
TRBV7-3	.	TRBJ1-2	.	CASSSQGFSGYTF	TGTGCCAGCAGCTCCCAGGGGTTCTCTGGCTACACCTTC
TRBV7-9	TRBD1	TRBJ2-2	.	CASRSDRAAGELFF	TGTGCCAGCAGATCCGACAGGGCGGCCGGGGAGCTGTTTTTT
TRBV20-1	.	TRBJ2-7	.	CSARVSLGQYF	TGCAGTGCTAGAGTTTCCCTCGGGCAGTACTTC
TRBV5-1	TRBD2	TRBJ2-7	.	CASSFPGRTGGTAYEQYF	TGCGCCAGCAGCTTTCCGGGACGCACGGGGGGGACGGCCTACGAGCAGTACTTC
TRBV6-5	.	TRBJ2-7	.	CASRLGPSSYEQYF	TGTGCCAGCAGGTTGGGGCCTAGCTCCTACGAGCAGTACTTC
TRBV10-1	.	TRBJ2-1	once	CASSESPAAAGQFF	TGCGCCAGCAGTGAGTCGCCAGCGGCAGCGGGGCAGTTCTTC
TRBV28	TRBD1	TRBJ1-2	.	CASGGTVYGYTF	TGTGCCAGCGGAGGGACAGTCTATGGCTACACCTTC
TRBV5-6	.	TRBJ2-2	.	CASRQKDLDTGELFF	TGTGCCAGCAGACAAAAGGACCTTGACACCGGGGAGCTGTTTTTT
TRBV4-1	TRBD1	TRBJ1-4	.	CASSPRDRGNEKLFF	TGCGCCAGCAGCCCCCGGGACAGGGGGAATGAAAAACTGTTTTTT
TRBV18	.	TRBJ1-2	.	CASSPRQKDGYTF	TGTGCCAGCTCACCCCGACAGAAAGATGGCTACACCTTC
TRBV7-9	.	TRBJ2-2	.	CASSQLGTRAIRELFF	TGTGCCAGTAGTCAGCTCGGGACCCGCGCGATCCGGGAGCTGTTTTTT
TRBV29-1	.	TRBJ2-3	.	CSVDAGSLRTDTQYF	TGCAGCGTTGACGCGGGTTCGCTCCGCACAGATACGCAGTATTTT
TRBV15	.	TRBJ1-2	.	CATSTTTGTVYGYTF	TGTGCCACCAGCACTACGACCGGGACGGTATATGGCTACACCTTC
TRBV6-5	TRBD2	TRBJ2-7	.	CASSYSSGRADYEQYF	TGTGCCAGCAGTTACTCTAGCGGGAGGGCCGACTACGAGCAGTACTTC
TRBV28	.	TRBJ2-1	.	CASSPGLWPGEQFF	TGTGCCAGCAGTCCCGGACTCTGGCCCGGTGAGCAGTTCTTC
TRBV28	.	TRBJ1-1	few	CASSLRQGAFF	TGTGCCAGCAGTTTAAGGCAGGGGGCTTTCTTT
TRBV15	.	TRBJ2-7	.	CATSRRGLEQYF	TGTGCCACCAGTCGGAGAGGTTTAGAGCAGTACTTC
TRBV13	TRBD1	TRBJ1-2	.	CASSLNRRDREGGYTF	TGTGCCAGCAGCTTGAACCGCCGGGACAGGGAGGGGGGCTACACCTTC
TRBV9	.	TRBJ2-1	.	CASSAGGSSYNEQFF	TGTGCCAGCAGCGCCGGGGGTAGCTCCTACAATGAGCAGTTCTTC
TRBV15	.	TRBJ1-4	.	CATSRGLGGATNEKLFF	TGTGCCACCAGCAGAGGCCTAGGCGGGGCAACTAATGAAAAACTGTTTTTT
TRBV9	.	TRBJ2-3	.	CASGVAGGTDTQYF	TGTGCCAGTGGGGTTGCGGGTGGCACAGATACGCAGTATTTT
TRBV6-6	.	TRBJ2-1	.	CASSYLGSSYNEQFF	TGTGCCAGCAGTTACTTGGGGAGCTCCTACAATGAGCAGTTCTTC
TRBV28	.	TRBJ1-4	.	CASSPATGGGEKLFF	TGTGCCAGCAGTCCCGCGACCGGTGGGGGTGAAAAACTGTTTTTT
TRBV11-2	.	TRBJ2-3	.	CASSLAGTDTQYF	TGTGCCAGCAGCTTGGCGGGAACCGATACGCAGTATTTT
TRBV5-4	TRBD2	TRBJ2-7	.	CASSPPLAGANEQYF	TGTGCCAGCAGCCCACCCCTAGCGGGAGCGAATGAGCAGTACTTC
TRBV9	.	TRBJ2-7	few	CASSVIAESYEQYF	TGTGCCAGCAGCGTAATAGCGGAGTCCTACGAGCAGTACTTC
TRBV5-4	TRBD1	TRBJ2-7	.	CASSLETGTAYEQYF	TGTGCCAGCAGCCTAGAAACCGGGACAGCCTACGAGCAGTACTTC
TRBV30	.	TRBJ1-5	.	CAWSRGPQPQHF	TGTGCCTGGAGCCGGGGACCTCAGCCCCAGCATTTT
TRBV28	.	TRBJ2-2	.	CASITRTARRNTGELFF	TGTGCCAGCATTACCCGGACCGCACGGAGGAACACCGGGGAGCTGTTTTTT
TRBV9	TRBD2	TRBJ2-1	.	CASSVGVRLAGDEQFF	TGTGCCAGCAGCGTAGGGGTAAGGCTAGCGGGAGACGAGCAGTTCTTC
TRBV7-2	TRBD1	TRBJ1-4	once	CASSSLKTGRKLFF	TGTGCCAGCAGCTCACTGAAGACAGGGAGAAAACTGTTTTTT
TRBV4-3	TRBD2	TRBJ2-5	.	CASSQGSGTPRETQYF	TGCGCCAGCAGCCAGGGTAGCGGGACACCCAGAGAGACCCAGTACTTC
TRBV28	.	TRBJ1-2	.	CASTPFGGQSYGYTF	TGTGCCAGCACCCCTTTCGGCGGACAGAGCTATGGCTACACCTTC
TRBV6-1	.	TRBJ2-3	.	CASSEALEGADTQYF	TGTGCCAGCAGTGAAGCGCTGGAGGGGGCAGATACGCAGTATTTT
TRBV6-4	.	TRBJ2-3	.	CASSGFTGDTQYF	TGTGCCAGCAGCGGCTTTACGGGGGATACGCAGTATTTT
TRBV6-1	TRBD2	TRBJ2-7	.	CASATSGLLLEQYF	TGTGCCAGCGCGACTAGCGGTCTTTTGCTTGAGCAGTACTTC
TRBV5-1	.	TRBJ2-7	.	CASSLAVREYEQYF	TGCGCCAGCAGCTTGGCCGTGAGGGAATACGAGCAGTACTTC
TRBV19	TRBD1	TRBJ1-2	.	CATKRDRGGHYGYTF	TGTGCCACAAAAAGGGACAGGGGAGGTCACTATGGCTACACCTTC
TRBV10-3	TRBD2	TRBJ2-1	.	CAIRGLAGGPYNEQFF	TGTGCCATCCGAGGACTAGCGGGAGGACCCTACAATGAGCAGTTCTTC